One T cell receptor (beta chain) is described in this entry. Original processing notes: How many nucleated cells were present was estimated from reference gene primer amplification. TCRdb keeps only in-frame clones here, not all; method: immunoSEQ multiplex PCR. From that table come the V and J calls and clone size; the DNA was used to work out D and trimming. The repertoire holds about 270,000 clones, with 82% as singletons. This sample is drawn from a study of blood T cell repertoires in COVID-19. In the study overall: Whether acute or convalescent, the COVID-19 samples came from the United States, Italy and Spain. PBMCs, B-cell-depleted T cells, or T cells provided the cDNA or gDNA that made up the material.

The CDR3 runs to 14 residues. V shed 3 bases and J shed 8 bases, with 16 bases lying between them. Germline V gene lookup returns CDR1 SEHNR and CDR2 FQNEAQ (reference sequence). This receptor was obtained from a woman aged 18-30 years with acute or convalescent COVID-19. The chain employs TRBV7-9 and TRBJ1-2, with TRBD1 as a possible D gene (5 bases). Sequenced sample: peripheral blood. This CDR3 is CASSFGGGDGGYTF. Here the CDR3 DNA reads TGTGCCAGCAGCTTCGGTGGAGGGGATGGAGGCTACACCTTC.